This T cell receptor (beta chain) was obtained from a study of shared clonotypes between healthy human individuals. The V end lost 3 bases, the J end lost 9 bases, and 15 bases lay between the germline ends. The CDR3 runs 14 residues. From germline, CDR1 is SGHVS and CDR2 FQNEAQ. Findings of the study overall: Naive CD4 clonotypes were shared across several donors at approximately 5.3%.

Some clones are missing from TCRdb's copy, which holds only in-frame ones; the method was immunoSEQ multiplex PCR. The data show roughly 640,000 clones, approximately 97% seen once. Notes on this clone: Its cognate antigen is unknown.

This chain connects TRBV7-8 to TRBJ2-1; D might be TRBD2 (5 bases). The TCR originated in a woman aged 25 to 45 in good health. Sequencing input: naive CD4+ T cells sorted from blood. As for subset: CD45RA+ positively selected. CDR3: CASSFLRVVREQFF. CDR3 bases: TGTGCCAGCAGCTTCTTGCGGGTAGTGCGTGAGCAGTTCTTC.